This T cell receptor beta chain derives from a study of cytomegalovirus exposure and HLA in healthy donors. Study-wide points: Fewer N-insertions than the approximately 700-donor mean were reportedly shown by an Asian-associated ancestry cluster in a later analysis.

The study sampled nominally healthy donors, though unrecorded immune exposures were likely. The PCR made use of 60 Vbeta and 13 Jbeta primers. The method was immunoSEQ multiplex PCR; TCRdb's version includes in-frame clones alone and lacks a portion of them. The repertoire consists of roughly 120,000 clones, with 75% to 85% occurring once and the leading ten covering about 4.5%. This clone was detected only once. Its specificity is unknown. The CDR3 covers 15 residues. Germline values: CDR1 LGHNA, CDR2 YSLEER. V was pared by 3 bases and J by 1 base, with 12 bases between. The rearrangement joins TRBV4-3 to TRBJ2-5; perhaps TRBD2 as D (5 bases). The specimen sequenced was PBMCs. This TCR was sampled from a man younger than 45 in good health and CMV-seropositive. CDR3 in amino acids: CASSQEVVSQETQYF. The CDR3 nucleotides are TGCGCCAGCAGCCAGGAGGTAGTTTCCCAAGAGACCCAGTACTTC.